This T cell receptor beta chain came from a study of regulatory T cells in long-lasting Graves disease. On the study more broadly: Less than 3 months of antithyroid drugs had been taken by newly diagnosed Graves' patients.

On this clonotype itself: Its matching antigen is unknown.

Time point noted: newly diagnosed GD, antithyroid drugs for less than 3 months. Making the TCR library involved RNA that had been extracted from PBMCs. Those enrolled as patients came out of an endocrinology department in Xi'an, China. Arm-PCR of CDR3 regions and iRepertoire HTBI primers were the basis on which TCR beta libraries were built. TCRdb reanalysed the multiplex PCR reads using MiXCR and keeps one entry per CDR3 protein. The profile shows some 320,000 distinct CDR3 sequences, about 20% of them singletons. Germline lookup yields CDR1 GTSNPN and CDR2 SVGIG (reference sequence). The CDR3 contains 15 residues. Trimming took 1 base from V and 5 from J, leaving 17 bases between them. Findings of the study overall: Shared public clonotypes totalled 2,500 to 3,500 in persistent patients, compared with 966 in new patients. Persistent disease preferred TRBV28, TRBJ1-2 and TRBJ2-5.

The receptor was isolated from a female donor with Graves disease. The V call is TRBV30, the J call TRBJ1-2, with a tentative D call TRBD1 (5 bases). Specimen: peripheral blood mononuclear cells (PBMCs), collected at new diagnosis, from a patient treated with antithyroid drugs. The CDR3 DNA sequence: TGTGCCTGGAGTGAACCTTTAGCCAGGGATTATGGCTACACCTTC. Translation: CAWSEPLARDYGYTF.